This TCR beta chain was recovered during a study of blood T cell repertoires in COVID-19. Study overall: T cells, B-cell-depleted T cells, or PBMCs supplied cDNA or gDNA.

Authors' processing steps: Reference gene primer amplification gave nucleated cell count estimates. Assay used: immunoSEQ multiplex PCR; TCRdb lists only in-frame clones, some missing. V and J calls and clone size follow that table, whereas D and trimming were derived from the DNA. The profile shows around 220,000 clones, 84% of them singletons. In terms of age and location, participants ranged from roughly 18 to 89 years and lived in under 30 US areas. Cohort 3 recovered donors had two negative PCRs, clearance, or symptom resolution. The germline gives CDR1 SNHLY, CDR2 FYNNEI. CDR3 length equals 15 residues. V trimming: 6 bases; J trimming: 1 base; junction bases outside the gene matches: 2.

The clonotype was recovered from a woman in her forties who had recovered from COVID-19. This rearrangement joins TRBV2 to TRBJ2-3, with 12 bases that match TRBD2. Sequenced material: PBMCs or T cells enriched from blood (not recorded which). In DNA, the CDR3 is TGTGCCAGCAGGAGGACTAGCGGGGGCACAGATACGCAGTATTTT. It encodes CASRRTSGGTDTQYF. Based on the CDR3 plus reference TRBV2 and TRBJ2-3, the full variable domain is EPEVTQTPSHQVTQMGQEVILRCVPISNHLYFYWYRQILGQKVEFLVSFYNNEISEKSEIFDDQFSVERPDGSNFTLKIRSTKLEDSAMYFCASRRTSGGTDTQYFGPGTRLTVL.